Reported below is one T cell receptor beta chain. Its antigen is as yet unknown. Other DNA sequences in this specimen translate into the identical CDR3. Deletions cut 6 bases from V and 4 bases from J, with 9 bases between. Per germline, CDR1 MDHEN and CDR2 SYDVKM. CDR3 length equals 12 residues. The data belong to a study of shared clonotypes between healthy human individuals. Profiling relied on immunoSEQ multiplex PCR, and the TCRdb table lists in-frame clones only, not all of them. In the table there are 780,000 or so clones, roughly 72% of which are singletons. Study-wide results and limits: On the whole, naive subsets had larger estimated richness than memory subsets had.

Material: memory CD4+ T cells sorted from blood. The subset denotes: CD45RA-negative fraction. This receptor was identified in a woman under 40 in good health. The rearrangement joins TRBV28 to TRBJ1-1; D call uncertain. CDR3 DNA sequence: TGTGCCAGCAGGCGTCAAGGCACTGAAGCTTTCTTT. Translation gives CASRRQGTEAFF.